A single sample is the source of the 2 T cell receptor beta chains below, sequenced in a study of CXCR3-negative and CXCR3-positive naive CD8 T cells. Study-wide results and caveats: Greater hydrophobicity was found in TRB CDR3s of CXCR3-positive naive cells than of CXCR3-negative naive cells.

The libraries of TRB cDNA were prepared using 5' RACE with UMI labels. Using the 5' RACE reads, TCRdb records one entry per CDR3 protein without DNA. This sample's table has 130,000 or so distinct CDR3 sequences. Their antigens are not known. The specimen was naive CXCR3+ CD8+ T cells from blood. The subset is: CD45RO-CCR7+CD27+CD95- naive CD8+ T cells expressing CXCR3 (TNR3+). These receptors were taken from a human donor in good health. Some clones in this sample may be carry-over from other donors' samples.

This chain uses TRBV7-9 with TRBJ1-2. CDR1 is SEHNR, CDR2 FQNEAQ, per germline (reference sequence). This CDR3 contains 13 residues. This CDR3 reads CASSLAGRYGYTF.

The chain combines TRBV7-9 with TRBJ2-1. CDR1 is SEHNR, CDR2 FQNEAQ, per germline (reference sequence). The CDR3 spans 12 residues. CDR3 in amino acids: CASSLMVREQFF.